These T cell receptor beta chains were read from a single sample in a study of T cell repertoires in cytomegalovirus infection. From the reads, TCRdb called clonotypes with MiXCR, one entry per CDR3 protein. The sample carries tens of thousands of distinct CDR3 sequences, 3.5% to 4% recorded once. The specimen sequenced was PBMCs. These receptors all come from a human donor in good health (CMV status not recorded). Some clones in this sample may be carry-over from other donors' samples. The conserved cysteine and the conserved F or W are not part of the CDR3 here.

j_call: TRBJ2-1
v_call: TRBV7-2
cdr3_aa: ASSLGLEIYEQF

j_call: TRBJ2-1
v_call: TRBV23-1
cdr3_aa: ASSHGGLAGATYNEQF

j_call: TRBJ2-2
v_call: TRBV28
cdr3_aa: ASSLDVGELF

j_call: TRBJ2-2
v_call: TRBV2
cdr3_aa: ASNGGFTGELF

j_call: TRBJ1-6
v_call: TRBV5-1
cdr3_aa: ASRNPGQLNSPLH

j_call: TRBJ1-5
v_call: TRBV4-3
cdr3_aa: ASSQEVGRDQPQH

j_call: TRBJ2-5
v_call: TRBV7-2
cdr3_aa: ASSLKLAGETQY

j_call: TRBJ2-7
v_call: TRBV28
cdr3_aa: ASSYNYEQY

j_call: TRBJ2-1
v_call: TRBV7-8
cdr3_aa: ASSARTSGNNEQF

j_call: TRBJ1-2
v_call: TRBV28
cdr3_aa: ASSLSDSYGYT

j_call: TRBJ2-3
v_call: TRBV7-2
cdr3_aa: ASSLRDRLAGGYTDTQY

j_call: TRBJ2-5
v_call: TRBV6-2/TRBV6-3
cdr3_aa: ASLRTDQETQY

j_call: TRBJ1-3
v_call: TRBV7-2
cdr3_aa: ASSLVSRRSGNTIY

j_call: TRBJ1-5
v_call: TRBV7-6
cdr3_aa: ASSRAHNQPQH

j_call: TRBJ1-3
v_call: TRBV7-2
cdr3_aa: ASSFNRGPGNTIY

j_call: TRBJ2-7
v_call: TRBV7-2
cdr3_aa: ASSPRGQPRSYEQY

j_call: TRBJ1-2
v_call: TRBV7-2
cdr3_aa: ASSPLRGRNYGYT

j_call: TRBJ2-6
v_call: TRBV7-2
cdr3_aa: ASSSTGTGYNTGANVLT

j_call: TRBJ2-3
v_call: TRBV7-2
cdr3_aa: ASSSLRQGTTDTQY

j_call: TRBJ2-1
v_call: TRBV7-6
cdr3_aa: ASSLSLAAYNEQF

j_call: TRBJ2-1
v_call: TRBV7-8
cdr3_aa: ASSLRGTSGGEQF

j_call: TRBJ2-3
v_call: TRBV7-2
cdr3_aa: ASLRGVADTQY

j_call: TRBJ1-6
v_call: TRBV28
cdr3_aa: ASSLEVRASPLH

j_call: TRBJ2-3
v_call: TRBV10-3
cdr3_aa: AIWIVFTDTQY

j_call: TRBJ2-1
v_call: TRBV7-9
cdr3_aa: ASSPSGSWNNEQF

j_call: TRBJ1-1
v_call: TRBV5-1
cdr3_aa: ASSSGLMMNTEAF

j_call: TRBJ2-2
v_call: TRBV12-3/TRBV12-4
cdr3_aa: ASTLPGLAFSNTGELF

j_call: TRBJ2-1
v_call: TRBV5-3
cdr3_aa: ASTLGGSGAQF

j_call: TRBJ2-1
v_call: TRBV6-6
cdr3_aa: ASSGRAATYNEQF